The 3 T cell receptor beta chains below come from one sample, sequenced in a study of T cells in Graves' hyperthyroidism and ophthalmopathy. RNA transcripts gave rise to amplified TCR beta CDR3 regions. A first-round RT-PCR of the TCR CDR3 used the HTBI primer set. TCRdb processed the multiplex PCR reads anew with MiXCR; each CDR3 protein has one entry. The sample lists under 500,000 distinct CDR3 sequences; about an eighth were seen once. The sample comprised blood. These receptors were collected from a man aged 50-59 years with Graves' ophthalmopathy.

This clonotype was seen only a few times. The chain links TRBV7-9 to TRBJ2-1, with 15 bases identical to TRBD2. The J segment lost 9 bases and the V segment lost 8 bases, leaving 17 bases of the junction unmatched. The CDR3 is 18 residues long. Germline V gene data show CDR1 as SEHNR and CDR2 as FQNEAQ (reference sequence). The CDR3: CASDQGLAGGPGIFEQFF. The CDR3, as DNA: TGTGCCAGCGACCAAGGACTAGCGGGAGGGCCAGGGATTTTTGAGCAGTTCTTC.

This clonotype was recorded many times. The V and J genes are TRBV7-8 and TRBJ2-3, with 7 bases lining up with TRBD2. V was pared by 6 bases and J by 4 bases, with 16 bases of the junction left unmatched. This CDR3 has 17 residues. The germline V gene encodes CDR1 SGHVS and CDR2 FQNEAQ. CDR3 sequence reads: CASSHPAGVSFADTQYF. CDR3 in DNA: TGTGCCAGCAGTCACCCTGCGGGGGTTTCGTTCGCAGATACGCAGTATTTT. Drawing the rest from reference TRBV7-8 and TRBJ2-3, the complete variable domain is GAGVSQSPRYKVAKRGQDVALRCDPISGHVSLFWYQQALGQGPEFLTYFQNEAQLDKSGLPSDRFFAERPEGSVSTLKIQRTQQEDSAVYLCASSHPAGVSFADTQYFGPGTRLTVL.

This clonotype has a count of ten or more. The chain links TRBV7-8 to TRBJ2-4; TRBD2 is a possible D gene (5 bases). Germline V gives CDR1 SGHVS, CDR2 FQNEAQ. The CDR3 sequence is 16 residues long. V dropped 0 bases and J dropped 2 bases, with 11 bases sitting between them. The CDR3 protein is CASSLARTGTKNIQYF. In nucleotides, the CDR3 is TGTGCCAGCAGCTTAGCTCGGACCGGGACCAAAAACATTCAGTACTTC.